These 12 T cell receptor beta chains share one sample of origin, sequenced in a study of Ad26.COV2.S vaccination and SARS-CoV-2 variants. Sample treatment: approximately 18 received Ad26.COV2.S at low or high dose, single or two shots; about 5 received placebo; per-sample allocation not given. It was on day 63 after the first vaccine or placebo injection that samples were taken. Only in-frame clones appear in the TCRdb table, and some are missing; sequencing was by immunoSEQ multiplex PCR. The data contain over 450,000 clones, roughly nine tenths of them singletons. The specimen comprised peripheral blood, sampled in a trial of Ad26.COV2.S vaccine versus placebo. The receptors were gathered from a person between 18 and 65 years old who received the Ad26.COV2.S COVID-19 vaccine or a placebo.

The CDR3, as DNA: TGTGCCAGCAGCTTAGGGACATATAATGAAAAACTGTTTTTT. This translates into CASSLGTYNEKLFF. This chain connects TRBV7-9 to TRBJ1-4; perhaps TRBD1 as D (5 bases). CDR1 is SEHNR, CDR2 FQNEAQ, per germline (reference sequence). V shed 1 base and J shed 4 bases, with 7 bases lying between them. The CDR3 has 14 amino acids.

The chain has TRBV30 and TRBJ1-2; 8 bases are a match to TRBD1. Germline CDR1 and CDR2: GTSNPN and SVGIG (reference sequence). Trimming at V came to 5 bases and at J to 6 bases, leaving 11 bases not matched to a gene. The CDR3 has 14 residues. Here the CDR3 DNA reads TGTGCCTGGGACTTTCGACAGGGGAATCATGGCTACACCTTC. This gives the protein CAWDFRQGNHGYTF. Full variable domain (outside the CDR3, taken from reference TRBV30 and TRBJ1-2): SQTIHQWPATLVQPVGSPLSLECTVEGTSNPNLYWYRQAAGRGLQLLFYSVGIGQISSEVPQNLSASRPQDRQFILSSKKLLLSDSGFYLCAWDFRQGNHGYTFGSGTRLTVV.

The chain has TRBV2 and TRBJ2-7; D could derive from TRBD1 or TRBD2 (5 bases each). V was clipped by 4 bases and J by 6 bases, with 13 bases between them. Per germline, CDR1 SNHLY and CDR2 FYNNEI. This CDR3 region has 13 residues. CDR3 in amino acids: CASSVSGTGEQYF. Here the CDR3 DNA reads TGTGCCAGCAGTGTGTCAGGGACCGGCGAGCAGTACTTC.

The chain joins TRBV4-1 to TRBJ1-1; maybe TRBD1 (5 bases). The germline V and J ends were trimmed by 6 bases and 1 base, with 15 bases remaining between them. Germline V lookup: CDR1 MGHRA, CDR2 YSYEKL. This CDR3 contains 15 residues. The CDR3 loop reads CASRDRQRSNTEAFF. DNA of the CDR3: TGCGCCAGCAGGGACCGACAGAGGTCGAACACTGAAGCTTTCTTT.

CDR3 sequence: CASSLWDNKNIQYF. The CDR3 nucleotides read TGTGCCAGCAGCCTATGGGACAACAAAAACATTCAGTACTTC. The chain carries TRBV3-1 (or the pseudogene TRBV3-2) and TRBJ2-4; TRBD1 might be the D (6 bases). V was shortened by 4 bases and J by 3 bases, with 10 bases between the two germline ends. CDR1 and CDR2 from the germline V gene are LGHDT and YNNKEL (reference sequence). CDR3 length: 14 amino acids.

For the CDR3, the DNA is TGTGCTAGTGGTTTGGACCCGGACGGAGACACTGAAGCTTTCTTT. This translates into CASGLDPDGDTEAFF. The V gene is TRBV12-5, the J gene TRBJ1-1; the D is unclear. Per the germline V gene, CDR1 is LGHNT and CDR2 is FRNRAP. This CDR3 has 15 residues. V lost 1 base and J 3 bases, leaving 12 bases between the germline ends.

The chain recombines TRBV3-1 (or the pseudogene TRBV3-2) with TRBJ1-2; D remains ambiguous. The germline V gene encodes CDR1 LGHDT and CDR2 YNNKEL (reference sequence). This CDR3 spans 17 amino acids. Trimming cost V 1 base and J 6 bases, with 21 bases left between them. CDR3 amino acids: CASSQGIRFPEGNGYTF. The CDR3 DNA sequence: TGTGCCAGCAGCCAAGGAATCCGATTTCCGGAGGGCAATGGCTACACCTTC.

The J gene is TRBJ2-2, the V gene TRBV3-1 (or the pseudogene TRBV3-2); a possible D gene is TRBD1 (6 bases). Per germline, CDR1 LGHDT and CDR2 YNNKEL (reference sequence). This CDR3 is 16 amino acids long. Trimming cost V 1 base and J 6 bases, with 15 bases left between them. CDR3: CASSQAGTGSAGELFF. The CDR3 region has the DNA TGTGCCAGCAGCCAAGCAGGAACAGGGAGCGCCGGGGAGCTGTTTTTT.

The gene calls are TRBV7-2 and TRBJ1-2; 7 nucleotides match TRBD1. The V gene end was trimmed by 4 bases and the J gene end by 0 bases; junction bases not matched to a gene: 11. Per the germline V gene, CDR1 is SGHTA and CDR2 is FQGNSA. The CDR3 extends over 17 amino acids. For the CDR3, the DNA is TGTGCCAGCAGCTCTGGGGTTACAGGGGTAACTAACTATGGCTACACCTTC. It codes for CASSSGVTGVTNYGYTF.

This rearrangement joins TRBV2 to TRBJ2-1, with a weak D call TRBD1 (6 bases). This CDR3 is 13 amino acids long. Deletions cut 6 bases from V and 4 bases from J, with 10 bases between. CDR1 and CDR2 (germline): SNHLY, FYNNEI. For the CDR3, the DNA is TGTGCCAGCAGGAACAGGGCGTACAATGAGCAGTTCTTC. This translates into CASRNRAYNEQFF.

J is TRBJ2-3 and V is TRBV29-1; weak D call: TRBD2 (5 bases). CDR3 length: 14 residues. The germline V and J ends were trimmed by 4 bases and 1 base, with 12 bases remaining between them. Germline assignment: CDR1 SQVTM and CDR2 ANQGSEA. The CDR3 loop reads CSVGRGSGTDTQYF. CDR3 DNA sequence: TGCAGCGTTGGACGGGGTTCCGGCACAGATACGCAGTATTTT.

The rearrangement joins TRBV28 to TRBJ1-2; D is unresolved. The CDR3 is made up of 14 amino acids. The V end was cut by 2 bases, the J end by 4 bases, with 11 bases between. The V gene's germline CDR1 is MDHEN and CDR2 SYDVKM. The CDR3, as DNA: TGTGCCAGCAGTTTAGCTGGGAAGCTCTATGGCTACACCTTC. Its protein product is CASSLAGKLYGYTF.